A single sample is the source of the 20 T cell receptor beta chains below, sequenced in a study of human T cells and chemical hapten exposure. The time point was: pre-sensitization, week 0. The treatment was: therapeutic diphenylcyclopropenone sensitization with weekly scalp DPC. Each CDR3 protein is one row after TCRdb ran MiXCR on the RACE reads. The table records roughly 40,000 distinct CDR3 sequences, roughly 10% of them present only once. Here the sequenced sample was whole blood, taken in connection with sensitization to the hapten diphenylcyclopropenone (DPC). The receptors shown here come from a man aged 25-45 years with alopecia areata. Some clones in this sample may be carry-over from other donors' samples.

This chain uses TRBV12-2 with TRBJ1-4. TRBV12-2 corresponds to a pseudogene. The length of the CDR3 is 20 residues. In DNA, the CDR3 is TGTGCAAGTCGCTTAAACTTTCGGGGAGGGGAAAAAGCAACTAATGAAAAACTGTTTTTT. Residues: CASRLNFRGGEKATNEKLFF.

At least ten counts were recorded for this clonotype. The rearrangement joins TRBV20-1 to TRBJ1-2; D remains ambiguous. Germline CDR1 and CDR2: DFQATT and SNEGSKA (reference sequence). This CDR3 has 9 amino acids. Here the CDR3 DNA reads TGCAGGGACGGTTATGGCTACACCTTC. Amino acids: CRDGYGYTF.

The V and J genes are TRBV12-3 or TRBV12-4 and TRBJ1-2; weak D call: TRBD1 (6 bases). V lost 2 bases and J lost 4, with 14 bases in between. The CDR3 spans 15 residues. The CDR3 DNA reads TGTGCCAGCAGTTTACGGAGAGGGGGGGCCTATGGCTACACCTTC. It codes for CASSLRRGGAYGYTF.

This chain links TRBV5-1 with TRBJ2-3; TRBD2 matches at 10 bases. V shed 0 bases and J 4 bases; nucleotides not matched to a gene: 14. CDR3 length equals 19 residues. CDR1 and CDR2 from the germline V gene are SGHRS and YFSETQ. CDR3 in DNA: TGCGCCAGCAGCTTGGGGTTAGCGGGGGGCCTCCAAACGGCAGATACGCAGTATTTT. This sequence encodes CASSLGLAGGLQTADTQYF.

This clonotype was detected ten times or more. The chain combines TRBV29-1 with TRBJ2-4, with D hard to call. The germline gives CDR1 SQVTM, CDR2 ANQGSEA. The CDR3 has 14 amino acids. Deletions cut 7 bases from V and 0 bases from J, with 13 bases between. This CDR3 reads CSARPALAKNIQYF. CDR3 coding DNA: TGCAGCGCCCGACCAGCCTTAGCCAAAAACATTCAGTACTTC.

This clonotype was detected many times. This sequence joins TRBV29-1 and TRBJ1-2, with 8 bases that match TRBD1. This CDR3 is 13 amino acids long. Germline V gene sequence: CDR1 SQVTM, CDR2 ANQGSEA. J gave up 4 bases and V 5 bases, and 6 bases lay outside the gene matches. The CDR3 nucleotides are TGCAGCGTTACAGGGGGGGTCGGCTATGGCTACACCTTC. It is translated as CSVTGGVGYGYTF.

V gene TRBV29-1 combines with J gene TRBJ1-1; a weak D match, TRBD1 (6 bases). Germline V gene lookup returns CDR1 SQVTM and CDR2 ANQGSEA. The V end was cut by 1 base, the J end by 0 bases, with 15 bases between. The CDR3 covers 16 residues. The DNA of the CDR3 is TGCAGCGTTGAAGTGGCCGGGGGCTGGCTGAACACTGAAGCTTTCTTT. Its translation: CSVEVAGGWLNTEAFF.

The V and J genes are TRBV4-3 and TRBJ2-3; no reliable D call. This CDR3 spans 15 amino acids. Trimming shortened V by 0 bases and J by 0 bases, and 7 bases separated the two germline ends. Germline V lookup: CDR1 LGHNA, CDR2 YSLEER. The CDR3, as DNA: TGCGCCAGCAGCCAAGATCGGCTGAGCACAGATACGCAGTATTTT. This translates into CASSQDRLSTDTQYF.

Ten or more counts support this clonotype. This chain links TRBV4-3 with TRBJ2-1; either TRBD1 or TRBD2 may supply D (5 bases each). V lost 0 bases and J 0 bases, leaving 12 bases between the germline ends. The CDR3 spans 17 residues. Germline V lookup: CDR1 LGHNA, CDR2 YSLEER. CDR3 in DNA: TGCGCCAGCAGCCAAGAACCCCCCGGGACCTCCTACAATGAGCAGTTCTTC. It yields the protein CASSQEPPGTSYNEQFF.

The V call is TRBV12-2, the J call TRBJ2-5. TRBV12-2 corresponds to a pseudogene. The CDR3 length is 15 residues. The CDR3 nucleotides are TGTGCAAGTCGCTTAGATATCGGGTCGAAAGAGACCCAGTACTTC. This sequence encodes CASRLDIGSKETQYF.

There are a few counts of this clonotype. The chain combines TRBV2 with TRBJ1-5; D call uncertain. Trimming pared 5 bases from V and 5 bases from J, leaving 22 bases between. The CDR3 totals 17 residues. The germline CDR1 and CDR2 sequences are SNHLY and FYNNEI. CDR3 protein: CASSLKGIGRTDQPQHF. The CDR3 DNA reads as TGTGCCAGCAGTTTGAAAGGGATTGGACGGACCGATCAGCCCCAGCATTTT. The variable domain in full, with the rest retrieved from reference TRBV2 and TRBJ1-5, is EPEVTQTPSHQVTQMGQEVILRCVPISNHLYFYWYRQILGQKVEFLVSFYNNEISEKSEIFDDQFSVERPDGSNFTLKIRSTKLEDSAMYFCASSLKGIGRTDQPQHFGDGTRLSIL.

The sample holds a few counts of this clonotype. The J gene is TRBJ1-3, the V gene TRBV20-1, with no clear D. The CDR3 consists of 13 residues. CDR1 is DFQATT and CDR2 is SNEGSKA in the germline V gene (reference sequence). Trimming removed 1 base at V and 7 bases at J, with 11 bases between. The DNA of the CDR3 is TGCAGTGCTAGAGCTTCTCTGGCCAACACCATATATTTT. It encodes CSARASLANTIYF.

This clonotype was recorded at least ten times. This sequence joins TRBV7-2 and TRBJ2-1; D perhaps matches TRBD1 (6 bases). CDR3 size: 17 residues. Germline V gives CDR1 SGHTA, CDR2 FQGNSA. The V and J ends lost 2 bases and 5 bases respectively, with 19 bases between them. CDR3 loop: CASSLFLRQGRHNEQFF. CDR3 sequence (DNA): TGTGCCAGCAGCTTATTCTTGAGGCAGGGGCGTCACAATGAGCAGTTCTTC.

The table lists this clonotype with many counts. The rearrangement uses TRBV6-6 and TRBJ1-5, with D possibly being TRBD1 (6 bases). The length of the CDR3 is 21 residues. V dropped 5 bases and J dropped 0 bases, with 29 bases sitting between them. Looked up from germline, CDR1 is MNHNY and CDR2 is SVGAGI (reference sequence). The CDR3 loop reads CASSQVGGRASRKDSNQPQHF. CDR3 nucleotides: TGTGCCAGCAGTCAAGTCGGGGGCAGGGCCTCCCGTAAGGATAGCAATCAGCCCCAGCATTTT.

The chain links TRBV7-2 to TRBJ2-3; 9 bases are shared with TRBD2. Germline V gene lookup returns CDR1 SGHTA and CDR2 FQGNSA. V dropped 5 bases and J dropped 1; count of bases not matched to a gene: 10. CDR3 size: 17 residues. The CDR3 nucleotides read TGTGCCAGCAGCCTAGGGAGCGGGAGGTGGCGCACAGATACGCAGTATTTT. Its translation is CASSLGSGRWRTDTQYF. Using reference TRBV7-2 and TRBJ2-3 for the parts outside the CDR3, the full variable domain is GAGVSQSPSNKVTEKGKDVELRCDPISGHTALYWYRQSLGQGLEFLIYFQGNSAPDKSGLPSDRFSAERTGGSVSTLTIQRTQQEDSAVYLCASSLGSGRWRTDTQYFGPGTRLTVL.

CDR3 in amino acids: CSVLTGVETQYF. Written as DNA, the CDR3 is TGCAGCGTCCTTACAGGGGTCGAGACCCAGTACTTC. This rearrangement joins TRBV29-1 to TRBJ2-5; 7 bases agree with TRBD1. Looked up from germline, CDR1 is SQVTM and CDR2 is ANQGSEA. J lost 5 bases, V lost 6 bases, and 6 bases had no gene match. This CDR3 is built from 12 residues.

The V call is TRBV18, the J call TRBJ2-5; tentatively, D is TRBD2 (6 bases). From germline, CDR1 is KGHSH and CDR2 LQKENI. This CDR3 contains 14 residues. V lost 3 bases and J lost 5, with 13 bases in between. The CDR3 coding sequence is TGTGCCAGCTCACCGATGGACGCGGGGGAGACCCAGTACTTC. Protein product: CASSPMDAGETQYF.

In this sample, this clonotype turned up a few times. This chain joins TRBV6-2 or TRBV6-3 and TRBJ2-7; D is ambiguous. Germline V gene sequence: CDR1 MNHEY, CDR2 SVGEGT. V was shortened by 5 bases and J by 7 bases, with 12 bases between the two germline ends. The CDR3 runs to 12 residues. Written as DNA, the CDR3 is TGTGCCAGCAGTGGCCTATTGGGGGAGCAGTACGTC. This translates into CASSGLLGEQYV.

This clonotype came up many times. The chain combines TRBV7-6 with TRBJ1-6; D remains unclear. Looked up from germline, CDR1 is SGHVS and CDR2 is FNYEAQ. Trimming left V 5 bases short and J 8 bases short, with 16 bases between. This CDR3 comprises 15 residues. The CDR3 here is CASSGRTADYSPLHF. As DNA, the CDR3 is TGTGCCAGCAGCGGACGGACTGCCGATTATTCACCCCTCCACTTT.

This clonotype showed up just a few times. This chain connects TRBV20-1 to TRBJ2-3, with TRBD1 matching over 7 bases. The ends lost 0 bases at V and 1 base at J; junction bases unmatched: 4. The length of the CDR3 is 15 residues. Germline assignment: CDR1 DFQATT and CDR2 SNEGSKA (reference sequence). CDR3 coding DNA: TGCAGTGCTAGAGATCCCACAGGGGGCACAGATACGCAGTATTTT. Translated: CSARDPTGGTDTQYF.